The source of this T cell receptor beta chain is a study of blood T cell repertoires in COVID-19. Study overall: There were acute and convalescent COVID-19 samples, and they came from the United States, Italy and Spain. From T cells, B-cell-depleted T cells, or PBMCs came the material, which was cDNA or gDNA.

In the original workflow: Reference gene primer amplification gave nucleated cell count estimates. The table came from immunoSEQ multiplex PCR; TCRdb's copy has only in-frame clones and leaves some out. That table is the source of V, J and clone size, and D and trimming were worked out from the DNA. The sample carries about 310,000 clones, about 85% recorded once. The table lists this clone with a count of one. Exposed enrollees had met someone with a PCR-confirmed or clinician-diagnosed COVID-19 case at some point within the 2 weeks before study entry. The V segment lost 5 bases and the J segment 6 bases; nucleotides outside the gene matches: 11. Germline V gene lookup returns CDR1 KGHSH and CDR2 LQKENI. The CDR3 length is 15 residues.

The V gene is TRBV18, the J gene TRBJ2-7; TRBD1 matches at 9 bases. The receptor comes from a woman aged 30 to 39 who had been exposed to COVID-19. Sequencing was performed on PBMCs or T cells enriched from blood (not recorded which). The CDR3 sequence is CASSAGQGRVSEQYF. The CDR3 DNA reads TGTGCCAGCTCAGCGGGACAGGGTCGAGTGAGCGAGCAGTACTTC.